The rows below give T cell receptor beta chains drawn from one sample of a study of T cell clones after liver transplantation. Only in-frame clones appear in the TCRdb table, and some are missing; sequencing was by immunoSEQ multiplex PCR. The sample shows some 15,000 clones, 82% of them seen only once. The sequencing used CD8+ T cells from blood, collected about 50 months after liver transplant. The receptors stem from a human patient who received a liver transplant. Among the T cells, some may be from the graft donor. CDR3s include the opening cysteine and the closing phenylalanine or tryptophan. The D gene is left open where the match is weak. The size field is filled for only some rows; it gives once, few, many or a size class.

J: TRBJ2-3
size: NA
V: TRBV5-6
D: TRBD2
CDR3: CASSLVAGLTDTQYF
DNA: TGTGCCAGCAGCTTGGTAGCGGGGCTCACAGATACGCAGTATTTT

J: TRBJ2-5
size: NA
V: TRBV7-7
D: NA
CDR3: CASSPMGETQYF
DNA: TGTGCCAGCAGTCCCATGGGAGAGACCCAGTACTTC

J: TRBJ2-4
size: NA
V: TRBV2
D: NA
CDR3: CASTESAFGGPDIQYF
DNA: TGTGCCAGCACTGAATCCGCGTTTGGGGGTCCGGACATTCAGTACTTC

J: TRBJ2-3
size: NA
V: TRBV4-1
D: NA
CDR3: CASSQARATTDTQYF
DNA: TGCGCCAGCAGCCAAGCGCGGGCCACCACAGATACGCAGTATTTT

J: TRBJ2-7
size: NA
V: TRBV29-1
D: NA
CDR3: CSVEGGAEKPYEQYF
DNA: TGCAGCGTTGAAGGGGGGGCGGAAAAGCCCTACGAGCAGTACTTC

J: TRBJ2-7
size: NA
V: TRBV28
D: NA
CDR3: CASRGDLYEQYF
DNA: TGTGCCAGCAGGGGTGACTTATACGAGCAGTACTTC

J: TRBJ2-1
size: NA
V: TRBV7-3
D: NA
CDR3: CASSTENFYNEQFF
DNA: TGTGCCAGCAGCACGGAGAACTTCTACAATGAGCAGTTCTTC

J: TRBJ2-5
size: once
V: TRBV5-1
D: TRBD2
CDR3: CASSLPLSSGDTQYF
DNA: TGCGCCAGCAGCTTGCCCCTATCTAGCGGGGACACCCAGTACTTC

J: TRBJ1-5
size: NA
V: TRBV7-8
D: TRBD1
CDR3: CASSVRQGSDQPQHF
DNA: TGTGCCAGCAGCGTAAGACAGGGGAGTGATCAGCCCCAGCATTTT

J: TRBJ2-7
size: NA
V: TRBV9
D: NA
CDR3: CASSVVGGASRDEQYF
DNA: TGTGCCAGCAGCGTAGTTGGGGGGGCCTCTCGGGACGAGCAGTACTTC

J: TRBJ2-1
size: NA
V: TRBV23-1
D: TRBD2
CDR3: CASSPPWGGRSYNEQFF
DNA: TGCGCCAGCAGTCCTCCCTGGGGGGGTCGTTCCTACAATGAGCAGTTCTTC

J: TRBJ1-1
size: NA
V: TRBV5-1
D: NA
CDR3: CASSFSSSEAFF
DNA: TGCGCCAGCAGCTTCTCGTCGAGTGAAGCTTTCTTT

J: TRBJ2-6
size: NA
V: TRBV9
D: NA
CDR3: CASSVGIGSGANVLTF
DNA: TGTGCCAGCAGCGTAGGGATAGGTTCTGGGGCCAACGTCCTGACTTTC

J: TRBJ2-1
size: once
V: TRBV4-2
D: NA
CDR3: CASSQGQGGRRNEQFF
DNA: TGTGCCAGCAGCCAAGGGCAGGGGGGTAGGCGCAATGAGCAGTTCTTC

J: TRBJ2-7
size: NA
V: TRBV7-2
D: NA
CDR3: CASSPRSHEQYF
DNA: TGTGCCAGCAGCCCCCGAAGCCACGAGCAGTACTTC

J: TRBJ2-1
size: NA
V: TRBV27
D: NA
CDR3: CASSFGLGYNEQFF
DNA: TGTGCCAGCAGTTTCGGATTGGGATACAATGAGCAGTTCTTC

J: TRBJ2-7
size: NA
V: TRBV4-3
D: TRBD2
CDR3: CASSPSGLAGVEQYF
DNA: TGCGCCAGCAGCCCCTCGGGACTAGCGGGAGTCGAGCAGTACTTC

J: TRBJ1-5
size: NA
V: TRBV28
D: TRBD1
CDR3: CASTLLTGGAGYNQPQHF
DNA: TGTGCCAGCACCCTCTTGACAGGGGGCGCGGGGTACAATCAGCCCCAGCATTTT

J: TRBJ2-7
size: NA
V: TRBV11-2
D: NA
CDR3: CASSLADLLEQYF
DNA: TGTGCCAGCAGCTTAGCGGACCTTTTGGAGCAGTACTTC

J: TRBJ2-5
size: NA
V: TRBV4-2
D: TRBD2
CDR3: CASSPQLAVGGAEAGTQYF
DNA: TGTGCCAGCAGCCCCCAACTAGCGGTTGGGGGGGCCGAAGCAGGGACCCAGTACTTC

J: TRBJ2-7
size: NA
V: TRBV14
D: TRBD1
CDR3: CASSSRDRGVEQYF
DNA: TGTGCCAGCAGCTCCCGGGACAGGGGTGTCGAGCAGTACTTC

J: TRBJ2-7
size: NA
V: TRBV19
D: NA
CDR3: CASSPGHGSAYEQYF
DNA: TGTGCCAGTAGTCCCGGACACGGCTCGGCCTACGAGCAGTACTTC

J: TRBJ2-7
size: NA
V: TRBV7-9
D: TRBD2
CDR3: CASSPSGSEYEQYF
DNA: TGTGCCAGCAGCCCGAGCGGGAGCGAGTACGAGCAGTACTTC

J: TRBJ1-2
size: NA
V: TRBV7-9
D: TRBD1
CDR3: CASSTTGIYGYTF
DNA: TGTGCCAGCAGCACGACAGGGATCTATGGCTACACCTTC

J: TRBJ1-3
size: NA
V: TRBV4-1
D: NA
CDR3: CASSQSVISGNTIYF
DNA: TGCGCCAGCAGCCAGTCTGTGATCTCTGGAAACACCATATATTTT

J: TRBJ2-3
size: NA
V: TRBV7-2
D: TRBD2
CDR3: CASSIFLAGGQVEDTQYF
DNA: TGTGCCAGCAGCATTTTTCTAGCGGGGGGGCAAGTGGAAGATACGCAGTATTTT

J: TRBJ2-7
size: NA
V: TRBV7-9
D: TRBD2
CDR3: CAIPGLAMGEQYF
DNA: TGTGCCATCCCGGGACTAGCGATGGGGGAGCAGTACTTC

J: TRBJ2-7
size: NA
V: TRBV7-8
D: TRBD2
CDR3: CASSYHLEVAGDEQYF
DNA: TGTGCCAGCAGCTACCACCTCGAGGTAGCGGGAGATGAGCAGTACTTC

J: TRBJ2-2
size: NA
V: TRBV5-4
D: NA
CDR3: CASSLRALGNTGELFF
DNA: TGTGCCAGCAGCTTGAGGGCCCTCGGGAACACCGGGGAGCTGTTTTTT

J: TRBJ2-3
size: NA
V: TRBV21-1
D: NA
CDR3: CASSKALGETASTDTQYF
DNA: TGTGCCAGCAGCAAAGCGCTGGGAGAGACAGCTAGCACAGATACGCAGTATTTT

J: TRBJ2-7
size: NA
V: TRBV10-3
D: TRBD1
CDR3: CAISDPGQSYEQYF
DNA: TGTGCCATCAGTGACCCGGGACAGTCCTACGAGCAGTACTTC

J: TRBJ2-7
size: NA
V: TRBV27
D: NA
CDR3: CASSFGYEQYF
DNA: TGTGCCAGCAGTTTTGGGTACGAGCAGTACTTC

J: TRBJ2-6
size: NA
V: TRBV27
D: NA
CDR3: CASSPPEAGRSGANVLTF
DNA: TGTGCCAGCAGCCCCCCGGAGGCAGGACGCTCTGGGGCCAACGTCCTGACTTTC

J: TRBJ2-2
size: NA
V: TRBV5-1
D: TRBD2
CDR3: CASSSSGSNTGELFF
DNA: TGCGCCAGCAGCTCCAGCGGGAGTAACACCGGGGAGCTGTTTTTT

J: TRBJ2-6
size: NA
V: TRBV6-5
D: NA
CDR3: CASSYRPAPGNVLTF
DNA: TGTGCCAGCAGTTACAGGCCTGCTCCGGGCAACGTCCTGACTTTC

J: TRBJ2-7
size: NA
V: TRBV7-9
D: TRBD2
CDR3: CASSLVAGGVHEQYF
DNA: TGTGCCAGCAGCTTAGTAGCGGGAGGAGTCCACGAGCAGTACTTC

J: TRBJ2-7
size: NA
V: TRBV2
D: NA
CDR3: CASRRDGNSYEQYF
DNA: TGTGCCAGCAGGAGGGACGGCAACTCCTACGAGCAGTACTTC

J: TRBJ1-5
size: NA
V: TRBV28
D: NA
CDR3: CASSSRQGLSWHQPQHF
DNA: TGTGCCAGCAGTTCCCGTCAGGGTCTGTCGTGGCATCAGCCCCAGCATTTT

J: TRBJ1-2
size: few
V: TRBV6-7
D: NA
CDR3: CASSYCSPGVYGYTF
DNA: TGTGCCAGCAGTTACTGTAGTCCGGGGGTCTATGGCTACACCTTC

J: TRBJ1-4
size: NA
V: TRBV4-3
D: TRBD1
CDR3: CASSPGQGLRKLFF
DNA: TGCGCCAGCAGCCCCGGACAGGGGTTGAGGAAACTGTTTTTT

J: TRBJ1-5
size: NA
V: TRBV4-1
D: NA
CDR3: CASSSDRAAHNQPQHF
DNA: TGCGCCAGCAGCTCCGACCGTGCAGCACACAATCAGCCCCAGCATTTT

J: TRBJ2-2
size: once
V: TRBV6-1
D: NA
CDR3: CASSEEDSGHTGELFF
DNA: TGTGCCAGCAGTGAAGAGGATAGCGGACATACCGGGGAGCTGTTTTTT

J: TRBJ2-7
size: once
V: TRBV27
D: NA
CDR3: CASTGTSYEQYF
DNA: TGTGCCAGCACGGGCACCTCCTACGAGCAGTACTTC

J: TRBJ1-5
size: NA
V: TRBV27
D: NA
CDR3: CASSLYGYQPQHF
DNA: TGTGCCAGCAGTTTATACGGGTATCAGCCCCAGCATTTT

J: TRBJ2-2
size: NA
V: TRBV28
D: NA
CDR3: CASSGGAGELFF
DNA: TGTGCCAGCAGTGGGGGTGCCGGGGAGCTGTTTTTT

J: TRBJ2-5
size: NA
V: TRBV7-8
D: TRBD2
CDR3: CASSLAGSRETQYF
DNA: TGTGCCAGCAGCCTAGCGGGAAGTAGAGAGACCCAGTACTTC

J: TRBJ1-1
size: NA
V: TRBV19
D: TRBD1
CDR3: CAIRDSPNTEAFF
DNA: TGTGCCATTAGGGACAGCCCGAACACTGAAGCTTTCTTT

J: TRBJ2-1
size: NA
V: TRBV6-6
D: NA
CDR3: CASSLDQSSYNEQFF
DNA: TGTGCCAGCAGTCTGGACCAGAGCTCCTACAATGAGCAGTTCTTC

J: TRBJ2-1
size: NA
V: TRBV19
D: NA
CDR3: CASSIVAGTPEQFF
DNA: TGTGCCAGTAGTATAGTAGCAGGGACCCCTGAGCAGTTCTTC

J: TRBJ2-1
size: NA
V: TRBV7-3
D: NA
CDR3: CASSLLGGNEQFF
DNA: TGTGCCAGCAGCTTACTAGGGGGCAATGAGCAGTTCTTC

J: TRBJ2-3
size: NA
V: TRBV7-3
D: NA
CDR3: CASSLYAGATDTQYF
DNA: TGTGCCAGCAGCTTATATGCGGGGGCTACAGATACGCAGTATTTT

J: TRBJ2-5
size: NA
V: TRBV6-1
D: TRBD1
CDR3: CASSEIGTGDFQYF
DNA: TGTGCCAGCAGTGAAATTGGGACAGGGGATTTTCAGTACTTC

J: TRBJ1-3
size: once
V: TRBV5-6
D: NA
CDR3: CASSLKTVRNTIYF
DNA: TGTGCCAGCAGCTTGAAAACAGTGAGAAACACCATATATTTT

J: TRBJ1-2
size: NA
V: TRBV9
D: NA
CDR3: CASSVVGEGLYGYTF
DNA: TGTGCCAGCAGCGTAGTGGGAGAGGGTCTCTATGGCTACACCTTC

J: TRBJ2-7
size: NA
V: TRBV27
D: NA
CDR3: CASSLSAVYEQYF
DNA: TGTGCCAGCAGTTTATCGGCAGTTTACGAGCAGTACTTC